These 28 T cell receptor beta chains came from one sample sequenced in a study of blood T cells in healthy people across ages. Alongside a J-beta primer mix, a sample-barcoded 5' primer served in a second PCR lasting roughly 6 to 11 cycles. Using its own MiXCR run on the 5' RACE reads, TCRdb lists one record per CDR3 protein. Here the sample spans about 1.4 million distinct CDR3 sequences, almost 60% being singletons. Sequenced: blood. These receptors were collected from a man between 18 and 29 years old in good health.

The sample holds a few counts of this clonotype. The chain carries TRBV20-1 and TRBJ2-3, with unresolved D. This CDR3 is 10 amino acids long. Germline assignment: CDR1 DFQATT and CDR2 SNEGSKA (reference sequence). V lost 5 bases and J 6 bases, leaving 6 bases between the germline ends. This chain's CDR3 is CSAARDTQYF. CDR3 DNA sequence: TGCAGTGCTGCCAGGGATACGCAGTATTTT.

The rearrangement uses TRBV11-1 and TRBJ2-5; D perhaps matches TRBD2 (7 bases). V shed 3 bases and J shed 1 base, with 15 bases lying between them. The CDR3 runs 16 residues. Per germline, CDR1 SGHAT and CDR2 FQDESV (reference sequence). The chain's CDR3 is CASSLSWGGSQETQYF. CDR3 bases: TGTGCCAGCAGCTTGTCGTGGGGGGGCTCCCAAGAGACCCAGTACTTC.

The V and J genes are TRBV7-9 and TRBJ2-1; D unresolved. Germline loops: CDR1 SEHNR, CDR2 FQNEAQ (reference sequence). The V and J ends lost 5 bases and 6 bases respectively, with 8 bases between them. The CDR3 contains 12 residues. The CDR3 DNA reads as TGTGCCAGCAGCGACCCAGCCAATGAGCAGTTCTTC. Amino acids: CASSDPANEQFF.

The rearrangement links TRBV29-1 to TRBJ2-1, with 9 positions matching TRBD1. V trimming: 8 bases; J trimming: 4 bases; junction bases outside the gene matches: 3. The length of the CDR3 is 12 residues. Per germline, CDR1 SQVTM and CDR2 ANQGSEA. The DNA for the CDR3 is TGCAGCACCGGGACAGGGTACAATGAGCAGTTCTTC. It is translated as CSTGTGYNEQFF.

This clonotype was detected a few times. V gene TRBV5-1 combines with J gene TRBJ2-1; D is possibly TRBD1 (6 bases). This CDR3 has 14 residues. V lost 1 base to trimming and J lost 5 bases, with 10 bases between them. Germline loops: CDR1 SGHRS, CDR2 YFSETQ. CDR3: CASSLQGTNNEQFF. CDR3 bases: TGCGCCAGCAGCTTGCAGGGGACCAACAATGAGCAGTTCTTC.

With respect to this clonotype: With a much larger clone just one base away, this may be a read error. The chain uses TRBV12-3 or TRBV12-4 and TRBJ2-7; D not certain. The CDR3 is 12 amino acids. The V and J ends lost 6 bases and 3 bases respectively, with 9 bases between them. CDR3 sequence reads: CASRFWGYEQYF. The CDR3 nucleotides are TGTGCCAGCAGGTTTTGGGGCTACGAGCAGTACTTC.

Comment on this clonotype: The junction differs from germline at one of its ends, possibly a read error. V is TRBV7-2 and J is TRBJ2-7; D not certain. The V gene's germline CDR1 is SGHTA and CDR2 FQGNSA. CDR3 length: 15 amino acids. The CDR3 reads CVSSLDSGSPYEQYF. CDR3 nucleotide sequence: TGTGTCAGCAGCTTAGATTCGGGTTCCCCCTACGAGCAGTACTTC.

The chain couples TRBV20-1 to TRBJ2-1; TRBD2 agrees at 9 bases. Germline values: CDR1 DFQATT, CDR2 SNEGSKA (reference sequence). Trimming took 6 bases from V and 0 from J; bases not matched to a gene: 15. The CDR3 has 18 amino acids. For the CDR3, the DNA is TGCAGTGCGGCTCGGGGAAGGAAGCGGGGGGCCTCCTACAATGAGCAGTTCTTC. Amino acid sequence: CSAARGRKRGASYNEQFF.

Only a few counts were recorded for this clonotype. The chain employs TRBV27 and TRBJ1-5, with unresolved D. Trimming took off 10 bases at V and 2 bases at J, with 6 bases between the two ends. CDR1 is MNHEY, CDR2 SMNVEV, per germline (reference sequence). This CDR3 is 11 amino acids long. CDR3 nucleotide sequence: TGTGCCACCCTCGGCAATCAGCCCCAGCATTTT. As protein: CATLGNQPQHF.

V gene TRBV7-2 combines with J gene TRBJ2-2, with unresolved D. Trimming left V 3 bases short and J 9 bases short, with 11 bases between. The CDR3 totals 13 residues. In germline, CDR1 is SGHTA, CDR2 FQGNSA. CDR3 bases: TGTGCCAGCAGCTTTGCGAGTGTCCGGGAGCTGTTTTTT. Encoded protein: CASSFASVRELFF.

Points on this clonotype: The junction departs from germline at one end; a sequencing error may be responsible. The chain joins TRBV20-1 to TRBJ2-1; D call uncertain. Germline loops: CDR1 DFQATT, CDR2 SNEGSKA (reference sequence). The CDR3 extends over 14 amino acids. The CDR3 reads CSARVDKAYNEQFF. The CDR3 nucleotides are TGCAGCGCTAGAGTTGACAAGGCTTACAATGAGCAGTTCTTC.

The rearrangement uses TRBV20-1 and TRBJ2-1; D ambiguous. CDR3 length: 13 amino acids. V was pared by 4 bases and J by 4 bases, with 11 bases between. Germline-derived CDR1 and CDR2 are DFQATT and SNEGSKA (reference sequence). CDR3 in DNA: TGCAGTGCTATAGTAAGAGATTACAATGAGCAGTTCTTC. It encodes CSAIVRDYNEQFF.

The J gene is TRBJ2-3, the V gene TRBV4-1; D assignment may be TRBD1 or TRBD2 (6 bases each). This CDR3 is 16 amino acids long. CDR1 is MGHRA, CDR2 YSYEKL, per germline. The ends were cut back, 8 bases at V and 2 bases at J, with 20 bases in the middle. The CDR3 is CASLPGVADPTDTQYF. The CDR3 DNA follows: TGCGCCAGCTTGCCAGGGGTAGCGGACCCCACAGATACGCAGTATTTT.

This chain links TRBV20-1 with TRBJ2-5; 7 bases line up with TRBD1. Germline loops: CDR1 DFQATT, CDR2 SNEGSKA (reference sequence). The CDR3 has 16 residues. J gave up 3 bases and V 5 bases, and 15 bases lay outside the gene matches. CDR3 sequence (DNA): TGCAGTGCTCGAGTAAACAGGGGCCCATGGGAAGAGACCCAGTACTTC. This translates into CSARVNRGPWEETQYF.

The chain links TRBV19 to TRBJ2-4; tentative D call: TRBD1 (5 bases). Germline loops: CDR1 LNHDA, CDR2 SQIVND (reference sequence). The CDR3 has 14 residues. The V end was cut by 3 bases, the J end by 15 bases, with 21 bases between. CDR3 in DNA: TGTGCCAGTAGTATGGGGCTTAAGATCTACGAGCGGTACTTC. It specifies CASSMGLKIYERYF.

This clonotype was observed a few times. The genes are TRBV28 and TRBJ2-7; no reliable D call. The CDR3 sequence is 12 residues long. Deletions cut 2 bases from V and 8 bases from J, with 10 bases between. Germline V CDR1 and CDR2: MDHEN, SYDVKM. CDR3 amino acids: CASSLGVYKQYF. CDR3 nucleotides: TGTGCCAGCAGTTTAGGGGTTTACAAGCAGTACTTC.

The chain carries TRBV6-5 and TRBJ1-1, with a possible D match to TRBD1 (5 bases). CDR3 size: 11 residues. Trimming took off 6 bases at V and 6 bases at J, with 8 bases between the two ends. Germline assignment: CDR1 MNHEY and CDR2 SVGAGI. The CDR3 protein is CASRGVAEAFF. The CDR3 DNA follows: TGTGCCAGCAGGGGGGTGGCTGAAGCTTTCTTT.

The chain uses TRBV20-1 and TRBJ2-1; 8 bases align to TRBD2. CDR3 length equals 15 residues. V trimming: 0 bases; J trimming: 6 bases; junction bases outside the gene matches: 7. CDR1 is DFQATT and CDR2 is SNEGSKA in the germline V gene (reference sequence). CDR3 nucleotide sequence: TGCAGTGCTAGAGATCCCCGGGAGGGCCGCAATGAGCAGTTCTTC. As protein: CSARDPREGRNEQFF.

In its sample, this clonotype was seen a few times. With a much larger clone just one base away, this may be a read error. The gene calls are TRBV6-2 or TRBV6-3 and TRBJ2-7; TRBD1 agrees at 7 bases. Germline loops: CDR1 MNHEY, CDR2 SVGEGT. The CDR3 loop spans 12 amino acids. The CDR3 spells CTSSRQGYEQYF. CDR3 nucleotides: TGTACCAGCAGCCGACAGGGCTACGAGCAGTACTTC.

This chain connects TRBV29-1 to TRBJ1-1; tentative D call: TRBD1 (5 bases). Germline lookup yields CDR1 SQVTM and CDR2 ANQGSEA. The CDR3 runs to 13 residues. The V and J ends lost 5 bases and 3 bases respectively, with 13 bases between them. The CDR3 loop is CSVRAPGDTEAFF. The CDR3 DNA follows: TGCAGCGTTCGAGCCCCGGGGGACACTGAAGCTTTCTTT.

This chain joins TRBV28 and TRBJ2-5; TRBD2 might be the D (5 bases). Between the trimmed V and J ends, which lost 6 bases and 4 bases, there was a span of 12 bases. Germline V gives CDR1 MDHEN, CDR2 SYDVKM. The CDR3 runs to 13 residues. The CDR3: CASSPVGRETQYF. The CDR3 region has the DNA TGTGCCAGCAGCCCAGTGGGGAGAGAGACCCAGTACTTC.

This chain uses TRBV6-5 with TRBJ2-7; TRBD2 is a possible D gene (5 bases). The CDR3 totals 17 residues. Germline CDR1 and CDR2: MNHEY and SVGAGI. Trimming stripped 0 bases from V and 2 bases from J, with 17 bases between. The CDR3 here is CASSYSIGEIVAYEQYF. CDR3 nucleotides: TGTGCCAGCAGTTACTCGATTGGGGAGATTGTTGCCTACGAGCAGTACTTC.

In nucleotides, the CDR3 is TGCGCCAGCAGCCAAGAATGGGAGCAGTACTTC. Translation gives CASSQEWEQYF. The chain links TRBV4-1 to TRBJ2-7; the D is unclear. CDR1 is MGHRA, CDR2 YSYEKL, per germline. V was shortened by 0 bases and J by 7 bases, with 4 bases between the two germline ends. This CDR3 has 11 residues.

This clonotype turned up a few times. The chain has TRBV11-2 and TRBJ1-6, with D possibly TRBD1 on 5 matching bases. V was clipped by 7 bases and J by 7 bases, with 17 bases between them. CDR1 is SGHAT and CDR2 is FQNNGV in the germline V gene. CDR3 length: 15 residues. The CDR3 region is CASNRGSHWNSPLHF. The CDR3 DNA sequence: TGTGCCAGCAATCGGGGCAGCCATTGGAATTCACCCCTCCACTTT.

This clonotype was seen a few times. CDR3 DNA sequence: TGTGCCAGCAGCCTGACCGGGGGTTTCGCCAAAAACATTCAGTACTTC. It is translated as CASSLTGGFAKNIQYF. The genes are TRBV7-2 and TRBJ2-4; a possible D gene is TRBD2 (6 bases). The CDR3 totals 16 residues. V lost 5 bases and J 1 base, leaving 15 bases between the germline ends. CDR1 is SGHTA, CDR2 FQGNSA, per germline.

V gene TRBV5-5 combines with J gene TRBJ2-4; 9 bases align to TRBD2. The CDR3 runs to 17 residues. Germline CDR1 is SGHKS and CDR2 is YYEKEE (reference sequence). V lost 4 bases to trimming and J lost 7 bases; unmatched junction nucleotides: 15. Written as DNA, the CDR3 is TGTGCCAGCAGCCTGGCCCCTGGCGGGGGGGCCGTTAACATTCAGTACTTC. Protein: CASSLAPGGGAVNIQYF. Based on the CDR3 plus reference TRBV5-5 and TRBJ2-4, the full variable domain is DAGVTQSPTHLIKTRGQQVTLRCSPISGHKSVSWYQQVLGQGPQFIFQYYEKEERGRGNFPDRFSARQFPNYSSELNVNALLLGDSALYLCASSLAPGGGAVNIQYFGAGTRLSVL.

This chain links TRBV29-1 with TRBJ2-5; maybe TRBD1 (8 bases). V gave up 3 bases and J gave up 5 bases, with 16 bases separating them. This CDR3 region has 14 residues. The germline V gene encodes CDR1 SQVTM and CDR2 ANQGSEA. The CDR3 loop reads CSVEGGTGRETQYF. The DNA of the CDR3 is TGCAGCGTTGAGGGGGGGACAGGAAGGGAGACCCAGTACTTC.

This clonotype was recorded a few times. The chain is built from TRBV29-1 and TRBJ2-1; D may be TRBD1 (5 bases). The CDR3 is made up of 11 amino acids. Trimming left V 2 bases short and J 9 bases short, with 8 bases between. Germline V gene sequence: CDR1 SQVTM, CDR2 ANQGSEA. In nucleotides, the CDR3 is TGCAGCGTTGAATCAGGGCTTGAGCAGTTCTTC. Its protein is CSVESGLEQFF.